This TCR beta chain was captured in a study of blood T cell repertoires in COVID-19. Overall study context: T cells, B-cell-depleted T cells, or PBMCs supplied cDNA or gDNA.

The V end was cut by 5 bases, the J end by 2 bases, with 16 bases between. The CDR3 totals 15 residues. Germline assignment: CDR1 LNHDA and CDR2 SQIVND (reference sequence). Enrollees, roughly 18 to 95 years old, lived in approximately 25 US areas. Participants' own reports of clinical history determined their cohort assignment. In the study's own analysis: Counts of nucleated cells, estimated from reference gene primer amplification, were obtained. Generated by immunoSEQ multiplex PCR, the TCRdb table keeps only in-frame clones and is missing some. D and trimming come from the DNA, and the V and J calls and clone size come from that table. The table has some 320,000 clones, roughly 90% seen once; the top ten hold 2.6%.

V is TRBV19 and J is TRBJ2-7; weak D call: TRBD1 (8 bases). This clonotype originated in a man between 60 and 75 years old who had recovered from COVID-19. The sample comprised PBMCs or T cells enriched from blood (not recorded which). The CDR3 loop is CASSGGDRQPYEQYF. The DNA for the CDR3 is TGTGCCAGTAGTGGGGGGGACAGGCAGCCCTACGAGCAGTACTTC.